The clone carrying this T cell receptor beta chain was found once. Losses at the gene ends were 5 bases for V and 1 base for J; bases not matched to a gene: 3. CDR1 and CDR2 (germline): MNHEY, SVGAGI. The CDR3 loop spans 15 amino acids. This sample is drawn from a study of blood T cell repertoires in COVID-19. Study in general: Acute-phase and convalescent COVID-19 samples originated in the United States, Italy and Spain.

The data were produced by immunoSEQ multiplex PCR, yet TCRdb's version contains in-frame clones alone and is incomplete. This sample yields some 180,000 clones, of which around four fifths are seen a single time; about 2.1% belongs to the top ten. The clonotype was recovered from a woman over 75 with acute or convalescent COVID-19. The chain employs TRBV6-5 and TRBJ2-2; TRBD1 aligns across 8 bases. Sequenced material: peripheral blood. The DNA of the CDR3 is TGTGCCAGCAGTCCCGGGACAGGGAACACCGGGGAGCTGTTTTTT. Its protein product is CASSPGTGNTGELFF.